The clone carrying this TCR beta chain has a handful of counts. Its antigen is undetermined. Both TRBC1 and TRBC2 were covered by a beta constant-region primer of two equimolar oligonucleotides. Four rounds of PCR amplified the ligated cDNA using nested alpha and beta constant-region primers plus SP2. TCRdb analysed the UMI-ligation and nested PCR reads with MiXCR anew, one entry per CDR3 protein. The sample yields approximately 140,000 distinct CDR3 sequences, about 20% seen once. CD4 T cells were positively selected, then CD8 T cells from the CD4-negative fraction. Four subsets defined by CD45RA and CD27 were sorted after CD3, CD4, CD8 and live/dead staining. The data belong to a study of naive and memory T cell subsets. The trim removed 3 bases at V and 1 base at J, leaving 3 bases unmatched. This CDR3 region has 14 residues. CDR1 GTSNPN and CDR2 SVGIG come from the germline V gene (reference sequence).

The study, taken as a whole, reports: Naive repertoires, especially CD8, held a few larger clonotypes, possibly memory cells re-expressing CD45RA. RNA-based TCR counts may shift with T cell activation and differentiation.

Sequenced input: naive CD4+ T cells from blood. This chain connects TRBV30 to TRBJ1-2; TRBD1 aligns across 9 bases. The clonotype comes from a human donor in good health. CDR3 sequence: CAWSGTGLNYGYTF. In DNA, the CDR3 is TGTGCCTGGAGCGGGACAGGGCTTAACTATGGCTACACCTTC.